One sample yielded the 19 T cell receptor beta chains listed below, sequenced in a study of blood T cell repertoires in COVID-19. TCRdb's copy holds only in-frame clones and misses some; the assay was immunoSEQ multiplex PCR. The data hold under 300,000 clones, with around 91% observed a single time. The material sequenced was peripheral blood. The receptors were gathered from a woman in her fifties or sixties with COVID-19, enrolled during active disease.

This clone turned up a few times. The chain couples TRBV18 to TRBJ2-7, with TRBD1 matching over 7 bases. Germline V lookup: CDR1 KGHSH, CDR2 LQKENI. This CDR3 comprises 13 residues. V was pared by 6 bases and J by 3 bases, with 5 bases of the junction left unmatched. The CDR3 DNA follows: TGTGCCAGCTCGACGGGACAGAGCTACGAGCAGTACTTC. It is translated as CASSTGQSYEQYF.

The rearrangement links TRBV7-2 to TRBJ2-3, with TRBD2 as a possible D gene (6 bases). The CDR3 is 15 residues long. V lost 1 base and J lost 4, with 12 bases in between. Germline V lookup: CDR1 SGHTA, CDR2 FQGNSA. CDR3 nucleotides: TGTGCCAGCAGCTTAGGCGGGAACCCCGCAGATACGCAGTATTTT. Translating gives CASSLGGNPADTQYF.

This chain links TRBV5-8 with TRBJ2-1; possible D gene TRBD2, 5 bases. Trimming shortened V by 0 bases and J by 3 bases, and 7 bases separated the two germline ends. This CDR3 is 14 amino acids long. Germline loops: CDR1 SGHTS, CDR2 YDEGEE. The CDR3 sequence is CASSLVDYYNEQFF. For the CDR3, the DNA is TGTGCCAGCAGCTTGGTCGACTACTACAATGAGCAGTTCTTC.

The V and J genes are TRBV7-2 and TRBJ2-1; 12 bases align to TRBD2. The germline V gene encodes CDR1 SGHTA and CDR2 FQGNSA. The CDR3 sequence is 13 residues long. With 8 bases clipped from V and 6 bases from J, the junction kept 2 bases outside the gene matches. CDR3 sequence reads: CASGGLAGNEQFF. DNA for the CDR3: TGTGCCAGCGGGGGACTAGCGGGCAATGAGCAGTTCTTC.

The rearrangement uses TRBV7-3 and TRBJ1-1; TRBD1 is a possible D gene (6 bases). V lost 6 bases and J 1 base, leaving 12 bases between the germline ends. This CDR3 is built from 14 residues. Germline CDR1 and CDR2: SGHTA and FQGTGA. In nucleotides, the CDR3 is TGTGCCAGCAGACCAACGGACAGGAACACTGAAGCTTTCTTT. Translated: CASRPTDRNTEAFF.

The chain has TRBV5-6 and TRBJ2-7; D gene ambiguous. The CDR3 consists of 13 residues. CDR1 and CDR2 from the germline V gene are SGHDT and YYEEEE. The V end was cut by 2 bases, the J end by 0 bases, with 6 bases between. This CDR3 reads CASSLPSSYEQYF. CDR3 nucleotides: TGTGCCAGCAGCTTACCGAGCTCCTACGAGCAGTACTTC.

This chain uses TRBV7-2 with TRBJ2-1, with a tentative D call TRBD2 (6 bases). The CDR3 is made up of 15 amino acids. V gave up 6 bases and J gave up 6 bases, with 18 bases separating them. The germline V gene encodes CDR1 SGHTA and CDR2 FQGNSA. The CDR3 loop reads CASSLRGTNPNEQFF. Written as DNA, the CDR3 is TGTGCCAGCAGTCTCCGGGGGACGAATCCCAATGAGCAGTTCTTC.

This chain uses TRBV5-5 with TRBJ1-2; no definite D call. The CDR3 is 15 residues long. Trimming cost V 0 bases and J 4 bases, with 13 bases left between them. Per the germline V gene, CDR1 is SGHKS and CDR2 is YYEKEE (reference sequence). CDR3 sequence reads: CASSLGVGEPYGYTF. CDR3 in DNA: TGTGCCAGCAGCTTGGGAGTCGGGGAACCCTATGGCTACACCTTC.

This clone was observed once. The rearrangement joins TRBV9 to TRBJ1-1; no firm D call. V was trimmed by 2 bases and J by 2 bases, leaving 10 bases between them. There are 14 residues in the CDR3. CDR1 SGDLS and CDR2 YYNGEE come from the germline V gene. The CDR3 here is CASSVARENTEAFF. CDR3 coding DNA: TGTGCCAGCAGCGTGGCTAGAGAAAACACTGAAGCTTTCTTT.

The CDR3, as DNA: TGTGCCAGCAGCTTACGACAGGGGCATATGGATACGCAGTATTTT. Its protein is CASSLRQGHMDTQYF. The rearrangement links TRBV13 to TRBJ2-3; 8 bases map to TRBD1. The germline CDR1 and CDR2 sequences are PRHDT and FYEKMQ (reference sequence). Losses at the gene ends were 2 bases for V and 6 bases for J; bases not matched to a gene: 7. This CDR3 has 15 amino acids.

The CDR3 reads CASSQGLNTEAFF. As DNA, the CDR3 is TGTGCCAGCAGTCAGGGTTTGAACACTGAAGCTTTCTTT. The chain couples TRBV6-5 to TRBJ1-1; TRBD1 might be the D (5 bases). The CDR3 is made up of 13 amino acids. From germline, CDR1 is MNHEY and CDR2 SVGAGI. The V and J ends lost 5 bases and 0 bases respectively, with 7 bases between them.

The table lists this clone with a count of one. The V gene is TRBV6-5, the J gene TRBJ2-1; a weak D match, TRBD1 (6 bases). Germline values: CDR1 MNHEY, CDR2 SVGAGI. The V end was cut by 2 bases, the J end by 0 bases, with 8 bases between. This CDR3 has 15 amino acids. The CDR3 reads CASSYQGLSYNEQFF. The CDR3 DNA reads as TGTGCCAGCAGTTACCAGGGGCTCTCCTACAATGAGCAGTTCTTC.

This clone was found once. The chain has TRBV11-2 and TRBJ1-2; D is ambiguous. Germline V CDR1 and CDR2: SGHAT, FQNNGV. V lost 1 base and J 4 bases, leaving 10 bases between the germline ends. The CDR3 sequence is 14 residues long. The chain's CDR3 is CASSLGSQAYGYTF. The DNA for the CDR3 is TGTGCCAGCAGCTTAGGCTCGCAGGCCTATGGCTACACCTTC.

The chain joins TRBV4-2 to TRBJ2-2, with D possibly being TRBD1 (5 bases). Germline loops: CDR1 LGHNA, CDR2 YNFKEQ. The ends were cut back, 4 bases at V and 6 bases at J, with 6 bases in the middle. The CDR3 is 12 residues long. In DNA form, the CDR3 reads TGTGCCAGCAGCCTAGGGGCCGGGGAGCTGTTTTTT. Its protein is CASSLGAGELFF.

This clone showed up just once. The rearrangement uses TRBV4-1 and TRBJ1-4; D is unclear. Trimming pared 0 bases from V and 0 bases from J, leaving 8 bases between. CDR1 is MGHRA and CDR2 is YSYEKL in the germline V gene. The CDR3 length is 16 residues. The CDR3 DNA sequence: TGCGCCAGCAGCCAAGACCCCGGGGCAACTAATGAAAAACTGTTTTTT. Protein product: CASSQDPGATNEKLFF.

V gene TRBV6-5 combines with J gene TRBJ1-1; D is unclear. The ends were cut back, 7 bases at V and 0 bases at J, with 12 bases in the middle. CDR1 and CDR2 (germline): MNHEY, SVGAGI. This CDR3 contains 14 residues. CDR3 protein: CASTRGYLNTEAFF. In DNA, the CDR3 is TGTGCCAGCACCCGAGGGTACCTGAACACTGAAGCTTTCTTT.

The chain carries TRBV5-4 and TRBJ1-2; D is unclear. This CDR3 is 13 amino acids long. The V and J ends lost 0 bases and 4 bases respectively, with 7 bases between them. Germline CDR1 SGHNT, CDR2 YYREEE (reference sequence). CDR3 sequence: CASSLGQSYGYTF. CDR3 in DNA: TGTGCCAGCAGCTTGGGTCAGTCCTATGGCTACACCTTC.

The rearrangement joins TRBV5-1 to TRBJ1-1; TRBD1 matches at 10 bases. CDR1 and CDR2 (germline): SGHRS, YFSETQ. The CDR3 contains 16 residues. The V gene end was trimmed by 2 bases and the J gene end by 1 base; junction bases not matched to a gene: 5. CDR3 sequence (DNA): TGCGCCAGCAGCTTAGGACGGACAGGGGGGAACACTGAAGCTTTCTTT. It codes for CASSLGRTGGNTEAFF.

The chain recombines TRBV9 with TRBJ2-5; D ambiguous. Germline CDR1 reads SGDLS; CDR2 reads YYNGEE. V gave up 0 bases and J gave up 2 bases, with 14 bases separating them. The CDR3 extends over 16 amino acids. For the CDR3, the DNA is TGTGCCAGCAGCGTAGCTACGAGGTCCGGGCAAGAGACCCAGTACTTC. It encodes CASSVATRSGQETQYF.